The sequence of this T cell receptor (beta chain) was determined in a study of T cell responses to AZD1222 COVID-19 vaccine. The protocol was immunoSEQ multiplex PCR, while the TCRdb copy is restricted to in-frame clones and leaves out a portion. Of tens of thousands of clones in the sample, approximately 83% were seen once. Regarding this clone: Its antigen remains unknown.

Findings of the study overall: Spike-specific TCR breadth and depth both grew after two AZD1222 doses. Among AZD1222 vaccinees, only 5 to 7 were seropositive at baseline.

The CDR3 runs 12 residues. Germline V lookup: CDR1 MNHEY, CDR2 SMNVEV (reference sequence). V was pared by 6 bases and J by 2 bases, with 7 bases between. The chain has TRBV27 and TRBJ1-1; D is perhaps TRBD1 (6 bases). The sequence came from an adult who received the AZD1222 COVID-19 vaccine. Sequenced here: peripheral blood, sampled 28 days after the second AZD1222 dose. The CDR3, as DNA: TGTGCCAGCAGGGACAGCAACACTGAAGCTTTCTTT. This sequence encodes CASRDSNTEAFF.